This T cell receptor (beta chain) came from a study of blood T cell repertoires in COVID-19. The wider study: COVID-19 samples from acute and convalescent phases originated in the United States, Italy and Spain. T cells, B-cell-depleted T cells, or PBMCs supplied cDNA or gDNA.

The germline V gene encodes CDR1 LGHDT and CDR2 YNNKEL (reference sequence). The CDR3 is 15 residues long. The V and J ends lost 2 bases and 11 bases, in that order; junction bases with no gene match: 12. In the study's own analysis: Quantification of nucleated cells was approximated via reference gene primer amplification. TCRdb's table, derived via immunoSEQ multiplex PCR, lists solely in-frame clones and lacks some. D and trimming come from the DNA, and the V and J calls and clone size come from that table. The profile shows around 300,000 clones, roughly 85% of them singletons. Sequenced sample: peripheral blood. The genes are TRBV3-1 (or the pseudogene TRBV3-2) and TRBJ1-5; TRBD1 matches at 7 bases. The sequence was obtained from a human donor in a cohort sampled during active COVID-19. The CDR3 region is CASSQKAGGLVAQHF. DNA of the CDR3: TGTGCCAGCAGCCAAAAGGCAGGGGGTTTGGTGGCCCAGCATTTT.